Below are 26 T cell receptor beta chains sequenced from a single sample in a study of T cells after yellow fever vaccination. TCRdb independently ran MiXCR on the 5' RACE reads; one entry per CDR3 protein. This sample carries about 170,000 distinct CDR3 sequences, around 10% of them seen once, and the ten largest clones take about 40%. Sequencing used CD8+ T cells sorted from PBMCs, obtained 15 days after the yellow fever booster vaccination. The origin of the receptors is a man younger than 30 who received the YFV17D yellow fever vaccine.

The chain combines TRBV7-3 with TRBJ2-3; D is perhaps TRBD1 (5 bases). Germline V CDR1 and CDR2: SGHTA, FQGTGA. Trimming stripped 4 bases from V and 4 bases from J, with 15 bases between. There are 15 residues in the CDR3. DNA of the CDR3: TGTGCCAGCAGCTCGTTAGCTGGGGCCGCAGATACGCAGTATTTT. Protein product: CASSSLAGAADTQYF.

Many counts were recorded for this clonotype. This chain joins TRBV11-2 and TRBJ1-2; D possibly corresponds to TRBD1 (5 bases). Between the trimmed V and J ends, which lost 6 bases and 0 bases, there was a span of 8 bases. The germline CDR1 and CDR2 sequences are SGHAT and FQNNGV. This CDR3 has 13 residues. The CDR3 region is CASSLGPNYGYTF. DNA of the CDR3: TGTGCCAGCAGTTTGGGACCTAACTATGGCTACACCTTC. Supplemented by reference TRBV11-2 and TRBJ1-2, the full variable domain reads EAGVAQSPRYKIIEKRQSVAFWCNPISGHATLYWYQQILGQGPKLLIQFQNNGVVDDSQLPKDRFSAERLKGVDSTLKIQPAKLEDSAVYLCASSLGPNYGYTFGSGTRLTVV.

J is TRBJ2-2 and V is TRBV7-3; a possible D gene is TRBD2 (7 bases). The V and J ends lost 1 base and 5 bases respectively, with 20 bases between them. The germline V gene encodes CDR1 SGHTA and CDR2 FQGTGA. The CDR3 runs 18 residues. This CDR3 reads CASSLNSFGGRRTGELFF. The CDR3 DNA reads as TGTGCCAGCAGCTTAAACAGTTTCGGGGGGCGACGGACCGGGGAGCTGTTTTTT.

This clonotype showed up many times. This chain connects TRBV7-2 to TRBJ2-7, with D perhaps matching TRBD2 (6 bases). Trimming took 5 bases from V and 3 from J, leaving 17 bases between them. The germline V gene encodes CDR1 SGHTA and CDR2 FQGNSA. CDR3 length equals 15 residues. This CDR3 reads CASSPSAQGGYEQYF. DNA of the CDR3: TGTGCCAGCAGCCCATCCGCGCAGGGAGGCTACGAGCAGTACTTC. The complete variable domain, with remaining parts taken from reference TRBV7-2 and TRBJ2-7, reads GAGVSQSPSNKVTEKGKDVELRCDPISGHTALYWYRQSLGQGLEFLIYFQGNSAPDKSGLPSDRFSAERTGGSVSTLTIQRTQQEDSAVYLCASSPSAQGGYEQYFGPGTRLTVT.

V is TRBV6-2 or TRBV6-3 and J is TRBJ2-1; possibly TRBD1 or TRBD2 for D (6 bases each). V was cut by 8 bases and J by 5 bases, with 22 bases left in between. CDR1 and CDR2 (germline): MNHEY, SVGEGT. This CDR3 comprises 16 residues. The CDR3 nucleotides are TGTGCCAGCGGTAAACGGGGGCTGGCCCCCCACAATGAGCAGTTCTTC. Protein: CASGKRGLAPHNEQFF.

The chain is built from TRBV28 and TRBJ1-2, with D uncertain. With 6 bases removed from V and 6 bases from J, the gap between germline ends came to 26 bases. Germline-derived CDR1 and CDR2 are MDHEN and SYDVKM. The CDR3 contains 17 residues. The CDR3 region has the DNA TGTGCCAGCAGCCCTGGTCAGGTTGGCCGGGTTGTTGATGGCTACACCTTC. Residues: CASSPGQVGRVVDGYTF.

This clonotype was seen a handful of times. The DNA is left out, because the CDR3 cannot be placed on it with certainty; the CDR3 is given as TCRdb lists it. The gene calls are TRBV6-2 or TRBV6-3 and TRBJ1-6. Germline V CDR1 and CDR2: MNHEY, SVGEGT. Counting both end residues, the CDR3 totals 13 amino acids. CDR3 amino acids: CASSSSFNSPLHF.

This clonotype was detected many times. CDR3 bases: TGTGCCACCAGTGCCGTGACTAGAGACTACCAAGAGACCCAGTACTTC. This translates into CATSAVTRDYQETQYF. The chain is built from TRBV24-1 and TRBJ2-5; D is perhaps TRBD2 (6 bases). This CDR3 has 16 amino acids. CDR1 and CDR2 from the germline V gene are KGHDR and SFDVKD. V was cut by 5 bases and J by 0 bases, with 15 bases left in between.

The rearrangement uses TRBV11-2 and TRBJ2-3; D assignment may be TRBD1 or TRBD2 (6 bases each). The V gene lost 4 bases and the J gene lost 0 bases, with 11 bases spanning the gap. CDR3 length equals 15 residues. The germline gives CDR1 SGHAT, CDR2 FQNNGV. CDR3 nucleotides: TGTGCCAGCAGCTGGAGGGGGTTGAGCACAGATACGCAGTATTTT. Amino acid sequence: CASSWRGLSTDTQYF.

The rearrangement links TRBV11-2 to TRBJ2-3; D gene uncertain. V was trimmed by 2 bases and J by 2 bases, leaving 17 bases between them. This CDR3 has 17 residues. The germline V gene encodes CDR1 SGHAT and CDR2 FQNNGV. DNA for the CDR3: TGTGCCAGCAGCTTATCCCCCCCGTTGGGAAACACAGATACGCAGTATTTT. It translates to CASSLSPPLGNTDTQYF.

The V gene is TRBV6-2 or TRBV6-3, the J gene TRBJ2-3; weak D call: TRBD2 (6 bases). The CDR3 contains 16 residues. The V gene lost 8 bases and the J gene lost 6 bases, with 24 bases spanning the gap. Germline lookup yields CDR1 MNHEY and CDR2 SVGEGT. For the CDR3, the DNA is TGTGCCAGCTTCACTGGGGCATGGGCCCGGGAGGATACGCAGTATTTT. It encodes CASFTGAWAREDTQYF.

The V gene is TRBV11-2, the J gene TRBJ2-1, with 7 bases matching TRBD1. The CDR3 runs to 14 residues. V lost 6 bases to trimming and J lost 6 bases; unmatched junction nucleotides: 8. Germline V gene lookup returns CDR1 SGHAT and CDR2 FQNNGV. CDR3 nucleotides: TGTGCCAGCAGGCCGGGACAGAGGGCCAATGAGCAGTTCTTC. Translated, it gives CASRPGQRANEQFF.

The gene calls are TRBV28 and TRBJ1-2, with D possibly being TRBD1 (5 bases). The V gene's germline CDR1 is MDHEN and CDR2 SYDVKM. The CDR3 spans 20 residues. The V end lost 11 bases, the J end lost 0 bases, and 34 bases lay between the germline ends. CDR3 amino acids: CASRVGAYMYQEPSNYGYTF. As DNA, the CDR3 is TGTGCCTCCAGGGTTGGGGCTTATATGTATCAGGAACCTTCTAACTATGGCTACACCTTC.

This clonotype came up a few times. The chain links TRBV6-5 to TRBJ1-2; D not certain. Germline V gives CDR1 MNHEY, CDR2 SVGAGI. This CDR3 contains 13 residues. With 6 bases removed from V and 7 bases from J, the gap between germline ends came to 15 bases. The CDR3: CASRVNLYAGYTF. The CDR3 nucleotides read TGTGCCAGCAGGGTTAACCTCTATGCTGGCTACACCTTC.

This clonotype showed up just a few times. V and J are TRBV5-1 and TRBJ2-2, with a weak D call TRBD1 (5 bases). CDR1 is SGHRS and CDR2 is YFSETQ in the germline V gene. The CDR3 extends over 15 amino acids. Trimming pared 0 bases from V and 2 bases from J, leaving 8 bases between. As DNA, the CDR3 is TGCGCCAGCAGCTTGGGACAGATAAACACCGGGGAGCTGTTTTTT. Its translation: CASSLGQINTGELFF. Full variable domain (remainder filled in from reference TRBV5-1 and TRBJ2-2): KAGVTQTPRYLIKTRGQQVTLSCSPISGHRSVSWYQQTPGQGLQFLFEYFSETQRNKGNFPGRFSGRQFSNSRSEMNVSTLELGDSALYLCASSLGQINTGELFFGEGSRLTVL.

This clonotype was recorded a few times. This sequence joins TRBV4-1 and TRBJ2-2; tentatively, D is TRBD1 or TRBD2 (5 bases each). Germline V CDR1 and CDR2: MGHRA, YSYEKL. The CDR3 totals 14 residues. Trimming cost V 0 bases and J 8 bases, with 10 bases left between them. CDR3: CASSQDPGPGELFF. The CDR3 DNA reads TGCGCCAGCAGCCAAGATCCGGGGCCGGGGGAGCTGTTTTTT.

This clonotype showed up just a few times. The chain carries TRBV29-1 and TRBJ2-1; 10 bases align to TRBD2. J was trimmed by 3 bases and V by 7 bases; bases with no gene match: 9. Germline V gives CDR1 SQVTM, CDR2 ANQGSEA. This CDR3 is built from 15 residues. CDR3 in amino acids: CSGWSSSGGYNEQFF. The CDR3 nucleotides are TGCAGCGGATGGTCTTCTAGCGGGGGCTACAATGAGCAGTTCTTC.

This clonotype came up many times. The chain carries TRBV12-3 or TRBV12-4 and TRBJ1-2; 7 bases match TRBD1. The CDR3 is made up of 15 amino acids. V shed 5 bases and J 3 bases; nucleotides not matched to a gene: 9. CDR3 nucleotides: TGTGCCAGCAGTCGGCCTACAGGGGAGGACTATGGCTACACCTTC. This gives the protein CASSRPTGEDYGYTF.

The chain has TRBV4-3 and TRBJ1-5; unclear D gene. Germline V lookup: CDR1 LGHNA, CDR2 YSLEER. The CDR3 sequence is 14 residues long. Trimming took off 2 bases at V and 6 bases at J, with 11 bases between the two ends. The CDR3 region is CASSQTIKGQPQHF. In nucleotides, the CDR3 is TGCGCCAGCAGCCAAACGATTAAGGGTCAGCCCCAGCATTTT.

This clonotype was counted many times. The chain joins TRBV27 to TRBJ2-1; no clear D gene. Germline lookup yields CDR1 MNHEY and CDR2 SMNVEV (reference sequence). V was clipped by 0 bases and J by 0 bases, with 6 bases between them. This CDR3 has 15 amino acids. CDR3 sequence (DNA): TGTGCCAGCAGTTTATCTGGCAGCTCCTACAATGAGCAGTTCTTC. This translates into CASSLSGSSYNEQFF.

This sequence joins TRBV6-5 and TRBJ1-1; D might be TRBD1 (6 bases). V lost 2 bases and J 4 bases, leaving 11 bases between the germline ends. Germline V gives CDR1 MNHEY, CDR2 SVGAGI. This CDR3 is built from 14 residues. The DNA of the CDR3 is TGTGCCAGCAGTTACCACAGGGCGGGCACTGAAGCTTTCTTT. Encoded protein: CASSYHRAGTEAFF.

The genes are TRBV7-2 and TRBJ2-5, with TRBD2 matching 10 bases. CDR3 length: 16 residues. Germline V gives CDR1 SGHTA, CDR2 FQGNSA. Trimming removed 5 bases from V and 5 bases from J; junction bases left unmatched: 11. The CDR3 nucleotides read TGTGCCAGCAGCCCTGCGACGAGCGGGGGGGCGGAGACCCAGTACTTC. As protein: CASSPATSGGAETQYF.

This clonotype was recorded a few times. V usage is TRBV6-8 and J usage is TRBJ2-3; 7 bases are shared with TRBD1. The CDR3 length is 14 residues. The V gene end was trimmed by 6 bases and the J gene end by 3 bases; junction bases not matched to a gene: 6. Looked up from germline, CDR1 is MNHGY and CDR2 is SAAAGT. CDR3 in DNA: TGTGCCAGCAGCGACAGGGAGTTTACAGATACGCAGTATTTT. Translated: CASSDREFTDTQYF.

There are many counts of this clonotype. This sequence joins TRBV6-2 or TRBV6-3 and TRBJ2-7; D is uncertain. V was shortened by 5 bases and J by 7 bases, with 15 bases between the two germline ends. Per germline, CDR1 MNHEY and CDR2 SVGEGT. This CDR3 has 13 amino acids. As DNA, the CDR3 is TGTGCCAGCAGTCGCACCAGGATCAGAGAGCAGTACGTC. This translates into CASSRTRIREQYV.

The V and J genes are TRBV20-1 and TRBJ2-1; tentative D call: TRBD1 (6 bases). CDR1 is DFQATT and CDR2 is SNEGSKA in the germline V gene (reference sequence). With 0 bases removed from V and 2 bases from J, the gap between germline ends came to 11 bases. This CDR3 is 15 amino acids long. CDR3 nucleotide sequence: TGCAGTGCTAGAGATCGGGACACCACCTACAATGAGCAGTTCTTC. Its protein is CSARDRDTTYNEQFF.

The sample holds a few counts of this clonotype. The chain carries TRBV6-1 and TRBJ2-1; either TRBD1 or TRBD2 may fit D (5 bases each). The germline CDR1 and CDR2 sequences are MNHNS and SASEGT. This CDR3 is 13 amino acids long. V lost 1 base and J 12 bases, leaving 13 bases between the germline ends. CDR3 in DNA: TGTGCCAGCAGTGAAGGCTGGGGACGGGGGCAGTTCTTC. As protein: CASSEGWGRGQFF.